This T cell receptor beta chain was observed in a study of control samples from healthy donors and cancer patients (dated by TCRdb to 2018 to 2021). Concerning this clone itself: No cognate antigen has been identified for it. Base qualities are not recorded, but no much larger clone differs from it by a single base.

A distance of 4 bases separates the germline ends of V and J, which lose 5 bases and 4 bases respectively. Its CDR3 holds 11 amino acids, cysteine through phenylalanine. Only the CDR3 DNA stays, 33 bases, in frame from base 1. The germline V gene supplies CDR1 KGHDR and CDR2 SFDVKD. Preparation of the library involved the immunoSEQ multiplex PCR assay. TCRdb limited this immuneACCESS table to in-frame rearrangements with V and J called. A share of clones is missing; checked studies link under half to unresolved V genes, and the rest is unexplained. A total of some 130,000 clones appear in this sample, 89% of them only once. The leading ten clones occupy 6.5% to 9.5% of the sample.

The source of this sequence is a man aged 45-65 years with head and neck cancer. Sequenced material: PBMCs. This chain is built from TRBV24-1 and TRBJ1-1, with no reliable assignment of the D segment. The DNA sequence follows: TGTGCCACCAGTGGTGGCACTGAAGCTTTCTTT. Translated, it reads CATSGGTEAFF.